This T cell receptor beta chain was sequenced in a study of vaccination effects on CD4 cells after COVID-19. Across the whole study: The median interval between the second dose and post-vaccine sampling was 72 days.

Regarding the study as a whole: Marked clonal contraction of both clone types appeared late after vaccination.

Sequenced by immunoSEQ multiplex PCR; TCRdb stores in-frame clones only, minus some. The data show around 81,000 clones, 60% to 85% seen once. About this clone: The antigen remains unidentified.

Using viral peptide pools, the ViraFEST assay grew out antigen-specific CD4+ T cells prior to sequencing. On approximately day 9 of culture, CD4+ T cells were separated out. Each person got two doses of an mRNA SARS-CoV-2 vaccine, BNT162b2 or mRNA-1273. Two million PBMC per well received approximately 11 IU/ml IL-2 and around 11 ug/ml peptides in culture. The authors exchanged half the medium for IL-2 medium on days 3 and 7. Sequencing was performed on CD4+ T cells from PBMCs cultured with HCoV-OC43 spike peptides, taken after COVID-19 vaccination. Regarding subset: HCoV-OC43 spike overlapping peptide pool stimulation. This clonotype originated in a human donor who received a COVID-19 vaccine.

DNA of the CDR3: TGTGCTAGTGCGGGGAGTACCGATCAGCCCCAGCATTTT. This encodes CASAGSTDQPQHF. The chain carries TRBV12-5 and TRBJ1-5, with D hard to call. The CDR3 length is 13 residues. CDR1 is LGHNT, CDR2 FRNRAP, per germline. V lost 7 bases to trimming and J lost 5 bases, with 12 bases between them.